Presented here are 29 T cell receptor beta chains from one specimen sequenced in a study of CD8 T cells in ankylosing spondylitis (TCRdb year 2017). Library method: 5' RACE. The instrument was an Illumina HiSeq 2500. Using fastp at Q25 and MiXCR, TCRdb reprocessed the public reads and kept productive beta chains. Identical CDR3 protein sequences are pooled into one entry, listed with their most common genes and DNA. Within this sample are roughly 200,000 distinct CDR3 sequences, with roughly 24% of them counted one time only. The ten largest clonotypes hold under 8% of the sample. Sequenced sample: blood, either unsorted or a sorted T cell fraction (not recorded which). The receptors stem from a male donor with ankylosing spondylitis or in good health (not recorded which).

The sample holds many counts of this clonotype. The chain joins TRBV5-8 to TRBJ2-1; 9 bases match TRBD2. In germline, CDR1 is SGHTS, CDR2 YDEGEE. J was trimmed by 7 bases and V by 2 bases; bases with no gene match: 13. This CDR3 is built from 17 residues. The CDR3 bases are TGTGCCAGCAGCTTCTTCTATTTAGCGGGAGAAGGAAATGAGCAGTTCTTC. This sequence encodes CASSFFYLAGEGNEQFF.

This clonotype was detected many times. CDR3 DNA: TGTGCCATCAGACGAGGACTAGCGGGAAAAGGGGTGGGCACAGATACGCAGTATTTT. Translated: CAIRRGLAGKGVGTDTQYF. V is TRBV10-3 and J is TRBJ2-3; the match to TRBD2 covers 12 bases. The germline V gene encodes CDR1 ENHRY and CDR2 SYGVKD. The CDR3 totals 19 residues. V was clipped by 6 bases and J by 1 base; unmatched bases: 14.

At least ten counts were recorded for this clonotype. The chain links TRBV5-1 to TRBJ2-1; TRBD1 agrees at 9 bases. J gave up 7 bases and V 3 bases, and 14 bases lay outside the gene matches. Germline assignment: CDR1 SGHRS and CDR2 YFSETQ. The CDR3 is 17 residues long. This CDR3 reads CASSYPQIQGAGNEQFF. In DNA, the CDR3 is TGCGCCAGCAGCTACCCGCAAATACAGGGGGCAGGAAATGAGCAGTTCTTC.

CDR3 residues: CASSQGGGDYGYTF. The CDR3 DNA sequence: TGTGCCAGCAGCCAGGGTGGCGGCGACTATGGCTACACCTTC. The genes are TRBV12-3 or TRBV12-4 and TRBJ1-2, with D possibly matching TRBD1 (5 bases). This CDR3 region has 14 residues. With 6 bases removed from V and 3 bases from J, the gap between germline ends came to 14 bases.

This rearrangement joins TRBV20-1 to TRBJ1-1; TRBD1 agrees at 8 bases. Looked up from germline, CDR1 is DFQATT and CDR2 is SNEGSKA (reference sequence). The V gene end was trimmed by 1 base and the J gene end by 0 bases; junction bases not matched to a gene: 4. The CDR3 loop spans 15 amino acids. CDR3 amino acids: CSARGRTGMNTEAFF. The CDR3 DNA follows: TGCAGTGCTAGAGGAAGGACAGGGATGAACACTGAAGCTTTCTTT.

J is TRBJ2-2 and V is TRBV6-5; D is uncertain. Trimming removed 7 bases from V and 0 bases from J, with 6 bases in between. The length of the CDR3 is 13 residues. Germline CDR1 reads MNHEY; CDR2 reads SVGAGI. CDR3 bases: TGTGCCAGCACTAACCCGAACACCGGGGAGCTGTTTTTT. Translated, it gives CASTNPNTGELFF.

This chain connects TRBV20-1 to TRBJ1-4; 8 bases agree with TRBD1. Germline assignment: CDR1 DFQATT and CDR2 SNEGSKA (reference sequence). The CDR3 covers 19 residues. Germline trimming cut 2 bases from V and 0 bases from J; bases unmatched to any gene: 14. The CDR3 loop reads CSARRLGQATFATNEKLFF. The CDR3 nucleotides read TGCAGTGCTAGACGACTGGGACAGGCCACCTTTGCAACTAATGAAAAACTGTTTTTT.

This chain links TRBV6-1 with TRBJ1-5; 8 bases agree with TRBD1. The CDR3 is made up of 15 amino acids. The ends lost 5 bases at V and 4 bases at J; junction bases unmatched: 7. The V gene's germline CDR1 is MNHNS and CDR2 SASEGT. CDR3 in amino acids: CASSRSDRANQPQHF. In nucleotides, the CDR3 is TGTGCCAGCAGTCGATCGGACAGGGCAAATCAGCCCCAGCATTTT.

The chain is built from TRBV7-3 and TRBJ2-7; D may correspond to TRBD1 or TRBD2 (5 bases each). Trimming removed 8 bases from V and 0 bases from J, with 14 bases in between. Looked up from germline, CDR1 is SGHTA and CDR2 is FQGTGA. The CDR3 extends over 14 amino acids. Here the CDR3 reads CASAQGAVSYEQYF. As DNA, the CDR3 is TGTGCCAGCGCCCAGGGAGCCGTCTCCTACGAGCAGTACTTC.

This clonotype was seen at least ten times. The CDR3 region has the DNA TGCGCCAGCAGCGGGGGAGGAGATACGCAGTATTTT. This codes for CASSGGGDTQYF. The chain is built from TRBV5-1 and TRBJ2-3; tentatively, D is TRBD2 (6 bases). The germline V gene has CDR1 SGHRS and CDR2 YFSETQ. CDR3 length equals 12 residues. The ends were cut back, 4 bases at V and 5 bases at J, with 8 bases in the middle.

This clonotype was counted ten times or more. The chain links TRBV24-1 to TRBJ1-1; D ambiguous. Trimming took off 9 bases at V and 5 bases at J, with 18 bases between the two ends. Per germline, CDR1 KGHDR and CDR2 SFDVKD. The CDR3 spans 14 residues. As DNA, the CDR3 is TGTGCCACCTTAGACCGGGCAGATAAGACTGAAGCTTTCTTT. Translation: CATLDRADKTEAFF.

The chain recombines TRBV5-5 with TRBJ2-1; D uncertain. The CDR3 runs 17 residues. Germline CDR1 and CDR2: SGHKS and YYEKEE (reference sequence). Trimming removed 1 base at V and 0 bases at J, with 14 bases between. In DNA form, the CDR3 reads TGTGCCAGCAGCTTGCAAGCAGCCCCTGGCTCCTACAATGAGCAGTTCTTC. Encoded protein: CASSLQAAPGSYNEQFF.

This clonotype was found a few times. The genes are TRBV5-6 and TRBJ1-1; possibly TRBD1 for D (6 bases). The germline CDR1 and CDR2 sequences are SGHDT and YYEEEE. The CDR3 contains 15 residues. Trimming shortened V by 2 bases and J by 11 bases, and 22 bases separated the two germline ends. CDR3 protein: CASSFRSMDLRGAFF. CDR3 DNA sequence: TGTGCCAGCAGCTTCCGGAGTATGGATCTTAGGGGGGCTTTCTTT.

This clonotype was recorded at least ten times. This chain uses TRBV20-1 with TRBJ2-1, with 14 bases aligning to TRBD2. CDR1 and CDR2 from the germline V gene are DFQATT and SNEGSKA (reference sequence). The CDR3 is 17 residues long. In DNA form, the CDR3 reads TGCCAAATAGAGGGACTAGCGGGAGTTAGCTCCTACAATGAGCAGTTCTTC. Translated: CQIEGLAGVSSYNEQFF.

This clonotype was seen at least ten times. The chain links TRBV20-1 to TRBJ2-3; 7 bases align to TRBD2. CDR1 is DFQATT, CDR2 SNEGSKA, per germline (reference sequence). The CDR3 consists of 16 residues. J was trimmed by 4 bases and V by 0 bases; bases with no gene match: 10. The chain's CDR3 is CSARDMSSGPADTQYF. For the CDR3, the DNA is TGCAGTGCTAGAGATATGTCTAGCGGACCTGCAGATACGCAGTATTTT.

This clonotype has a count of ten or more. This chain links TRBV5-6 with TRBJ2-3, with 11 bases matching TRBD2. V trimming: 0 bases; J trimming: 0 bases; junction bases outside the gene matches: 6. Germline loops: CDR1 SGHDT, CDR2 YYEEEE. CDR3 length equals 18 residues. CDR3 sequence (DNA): TGTGCCAGCAGCTTGGAGGGACTAGCGGTCCTAAGCACAGATACGCAGTATTTT. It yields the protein CASSLEGLAVLSTDTQYF. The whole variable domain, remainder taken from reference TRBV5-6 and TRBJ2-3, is DAGVTQSPTHLIKTRGQQVTLRCSPKSGHDTVSWYQQALGQGPQFIFQYYEEEERQRGNFPDRFSGHQFPNYSSELNVNALLLGDSALYLCASSLEGLAVLSTDTQYFGPGTRLTVL.

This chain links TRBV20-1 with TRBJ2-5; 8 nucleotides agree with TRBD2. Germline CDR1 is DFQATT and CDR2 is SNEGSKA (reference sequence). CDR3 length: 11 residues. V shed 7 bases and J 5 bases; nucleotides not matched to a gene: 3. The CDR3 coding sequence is TGCAGTGTCGGGGGGGCTGAGACCCAGTACTTC. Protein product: CSVGGAETQYF.

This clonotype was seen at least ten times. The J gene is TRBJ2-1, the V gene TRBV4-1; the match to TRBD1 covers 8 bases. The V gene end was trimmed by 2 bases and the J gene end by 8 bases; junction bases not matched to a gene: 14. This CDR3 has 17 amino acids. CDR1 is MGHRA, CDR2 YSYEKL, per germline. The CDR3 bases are TGCGCCAGCAGCCAAAGTACCGGGACAGGTGCAATCGATGAGCAGTTCTTC. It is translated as CASSQSTGTGAIDEQFF.

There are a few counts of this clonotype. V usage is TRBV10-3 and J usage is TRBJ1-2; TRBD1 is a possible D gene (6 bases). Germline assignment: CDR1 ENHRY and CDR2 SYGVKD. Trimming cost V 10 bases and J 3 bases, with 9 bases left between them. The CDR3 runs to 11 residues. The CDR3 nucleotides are TGTGCCACCAGGGGAGACTATGGCTACACCTTC. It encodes CATRGDYGYTF.

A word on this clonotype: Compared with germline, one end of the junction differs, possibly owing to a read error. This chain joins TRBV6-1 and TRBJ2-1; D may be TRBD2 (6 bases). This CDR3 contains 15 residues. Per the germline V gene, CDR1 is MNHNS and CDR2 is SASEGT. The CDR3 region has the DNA TGTGCCAGCAGTAAAGCGGGTCCTCGATACAATGAGCAGTTCTTC. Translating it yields CASSKAGPRYNEQFF.

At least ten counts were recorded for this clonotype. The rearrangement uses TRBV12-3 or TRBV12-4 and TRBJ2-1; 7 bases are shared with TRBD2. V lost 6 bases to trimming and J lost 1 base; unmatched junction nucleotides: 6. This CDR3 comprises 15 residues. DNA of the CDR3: TGTGCCAGCAGGGCCCGGCGGGAGTCCTACAATGAGCAGTTCTTC. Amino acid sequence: CASRARRESYNEQFF.

The DNA for the CDR3 is TGCAGCGTTGAGGCCGGGACCTACACAGATACGCAGTATTTT. Its protein is CSVEAGTYTDTQYF. V and J are TRBV29-1 and TRBJ2-3; D is possibly TRBD1 or TRBD2 (5 bases each). There are 14 residues in the CDR3. Trimming removed 3 bases from V and 2 bases from J, with 12 bases in between. The germline gives CDR1 SQVTM, CDR2 ANQGSEA.

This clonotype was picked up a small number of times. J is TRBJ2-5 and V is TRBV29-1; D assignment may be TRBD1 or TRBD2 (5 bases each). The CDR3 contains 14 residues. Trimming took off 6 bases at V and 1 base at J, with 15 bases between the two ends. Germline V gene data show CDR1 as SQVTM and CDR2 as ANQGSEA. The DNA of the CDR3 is TGCAGCGTCCCCGGGACCAAAGTCCAAGAGACCCAGTACTTC. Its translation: CSVPGTKVQETQYF.

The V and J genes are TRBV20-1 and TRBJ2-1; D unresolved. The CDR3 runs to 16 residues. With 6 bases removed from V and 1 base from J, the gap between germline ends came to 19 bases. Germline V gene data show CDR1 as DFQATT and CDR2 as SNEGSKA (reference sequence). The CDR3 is CSAEGKQRLSYNEQFF. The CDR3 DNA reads TGCAGTGCCGAAGGAAAACAAAGACTGTCCTACAATGAGCAGTTCTTC.

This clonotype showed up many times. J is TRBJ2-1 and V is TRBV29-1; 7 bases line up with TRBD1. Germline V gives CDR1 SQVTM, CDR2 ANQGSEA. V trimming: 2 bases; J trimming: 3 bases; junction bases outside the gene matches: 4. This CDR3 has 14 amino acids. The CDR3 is CSVEPRTGYNEQFF. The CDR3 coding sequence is TGCAGCGTTGAACCTCGGACAGGCTACAATGAGCAGTTCTTC.

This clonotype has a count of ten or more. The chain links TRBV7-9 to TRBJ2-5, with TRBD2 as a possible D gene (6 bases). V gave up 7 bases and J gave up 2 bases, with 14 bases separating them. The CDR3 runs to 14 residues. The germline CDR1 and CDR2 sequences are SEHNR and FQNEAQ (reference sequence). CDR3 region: CASISGDGQETQYF. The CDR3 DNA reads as TGTGCCAGCATTTCGGGAGACGGTCAAGAGACCCAGTACTTC.

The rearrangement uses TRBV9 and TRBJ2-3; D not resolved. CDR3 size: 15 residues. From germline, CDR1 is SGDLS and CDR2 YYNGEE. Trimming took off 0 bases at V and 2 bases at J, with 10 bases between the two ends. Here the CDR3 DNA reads TGTGCCAGCAGCGTAGCGGGCCAACACACAGATACGCAGTATTTT. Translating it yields CASSVAGQHTDTQYF.

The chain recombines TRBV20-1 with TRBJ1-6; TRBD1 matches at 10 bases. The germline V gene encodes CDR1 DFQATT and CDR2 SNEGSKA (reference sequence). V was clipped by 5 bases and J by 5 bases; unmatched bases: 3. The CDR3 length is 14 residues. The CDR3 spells CSARGQGNNSPLHF. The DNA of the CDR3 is TGCAGTGCTCGGGGACAGGGGAATAATTCACCCCTCCACTTT.

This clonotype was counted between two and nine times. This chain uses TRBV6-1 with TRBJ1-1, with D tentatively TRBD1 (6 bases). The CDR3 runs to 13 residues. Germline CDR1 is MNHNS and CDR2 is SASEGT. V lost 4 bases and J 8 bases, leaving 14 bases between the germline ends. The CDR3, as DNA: TGTGCCAGCAGTGGAACAGGGTCAGGCGAAGCTTTCTTT. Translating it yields CASSGTGSGEAFF.